Given below is one T cell receptor beta chain in context. Its target is unknown. This record comes from a study of shared clonotypes between healthy human individuals. Study conclusions and caveats: Generally, naive subsets (rather than memory subsets) showed larger estimated richness. Sampling was confined to blood; repertoires within tissues likely differ.

The table came from immunoSEQ multiplex PCR; TCRdb's copy has only in-frame clones and leaves some out. This sample has roughly 1.4 million clones, with roughly 98.5% found just once. The CDR3 consists of 14 residues. The germline V gene encodes CDR1 GTSNPN and CDR2 SVGIG (reference sequence). V was shortened by 1 base and J by 0 bases, with 8 bases between the two germline ends. This sequence joins TRBV30 and TRBJ2-3; no reliable D call. Sequences were obtained from naive CD4+ T cells sorted from blood. Regarding subset: CD45RA+ positively selected. The TCR comes from a man between 25 and 39 years old in good health. This chain's CDR3 is CAWSASRSTDTQYF. DNA for the CDR3: TGTGCCTGGAGTGCCAGCAGAAGCACAGATACGCAGTATTTT.